The 32 T cell receptor beta chains below come from one sample, sequenced in a study of T cells expressing NK-cell markers. TCRdb reworked the 5' RACE reads into one entry per CDR3 protein, no DNA. The sample includes 120,000 to 150,000 distinct CDR3 sequences. Specimen: blood T cells: a sorted CD56 or NKG2C T cell subset, CD4+ or CD8+ T cells, or bulk PBMC T cells (not recorded which). The receptor set was obtained from a man between 18 and 29 years old in good health.

This sequence joins TRBV7-9 and TRBJ1-1. CDR3 length: 14 amino acids. Germline values: CDR1 SEHNR, CDR2 FQNEAQ (reference sequence). CDR3 amino acids: CASSLYSGNTEAFF.

CDR3 in amino acids: CATSDRGGSNQPQHF. The chain combines TRBV24-1 with TRBJ1-5. The germline CDR1 and CDR2 sequences are KGHDR and SFDVKD. The CDR3 is 15 residues long.

The chain is built from TRBV10-2 and TRBJ1-1; TCRdb returns TRBD1, unconfirmable since there is no DNA. The CDR3 is 16 amino acids. Germline CDR1 and CDR2: WSHSY and SAAADI. The CDR3: CASSDLTGQLNTEAFF.

This CDR3 reads CASSQSPGQGGNEQFF. This chain connects TRBV4-3 to TRBJ2-1; TCRdb lists TRBD1, though no DNA is available to test this call. Germline V lookup: CDR1 LGHNA, CDR2 YSLEER. This CDR3 has 16 residues.

This chain joins TRBV6-5 and TRBJ2-2; checking the TCRdb D call of TRBD2 is not possible without DNA. Germline V gene data show CDR1 as MNHEY and CDR2 as SVGAGI. The CDR3 runs to 16 residues. The CDR3 region is CASSYKDPIATGELFF.

This chain uses TRBV19 with TRBJ2-3. Looked up from germline, CDR1 is LNHDA and CDR2 is SQIVND (reference sequence). This CDR3 spans 14 amino acids. The CDR3 is CASSTELATDTQYF. The variable domain in full, completed from reference TRBV19 and TRBJ2-3, reads DGGITQSPKYLFRKEGQNVTLSCEQNLNHDAMYWYRQDPGQGLRLIYYSQIVNDFQKGDIAEGYSVSREKKESFPLTVTSAQKNPTAFYLCASSTELATDTQYFGPGTRLTVL.

The J gene is TRBJ1-5, the V gene TRBV29-1; checking the TCRdb D call of TRBD1 is not possible without DNA. CDR1 is SQVTM, CDR2 ANQGSEA, per germline. This CDR3 has 13 amino acids. The CDR3 region is CSVIGGLGQPQHF.

The J gene is TRBJ1-2, the V gene TRBV27; the D call from TCRdb, TRBD1, cannot be confirmed without DNA. Germline CDR1 and CDR2: MNHEY and SMNVEV (reference sequence). The CDR3 contains 14 residues. The CDR3: CASKRRRDIEGYTF.

This sequence joins TRBV5-1 and TRBJ2-2; TCRdb selects TRBD2, and the lack of DNA leaves this call unchecked. CDR3 length: 16 amino acids. Germline values: CDR1 SGHRS, CDR2 YFSETQ. The CDR3 is CASSEGLAGFTGELFF.

The chain employs TRBV11-2 and TRBJ2-1; the TRBD2 assignment by TCRdb is unverifiable without DNA. CDR1 and CDR2 (germline): SGHAT, FQNNGV. The length of the CDR3 is 15 residues. The CDR3 here is CASKKAGGPSNEQFF.

This chain joins TRBV6-5 and TRBJ2-3. This CDR3 is 13 amino acids long. CDR1 and CDR2 (germline): MNHEY, SVGAGI. The CDR3 protein is CASSYLKGDTQYF.

V gene TRBV6-5 combines with J gene TRBJ2-1. Germline CDR1 is MNHEY and CDR2 is SVGAGI. CDR3 length: 16 amino acids. The chain's CDR3 is CASSYGVGSSYNEQFF.

The chain uses TRBV9 and TRBJ2-3; the TRBD1 assignment by TCRdb is unverifiable without DNA. The CDR3 covers 18 residues. Germline V lookup: CDR1 SGDLS, CDR2 YYNGEE. The CDR3: CASSVPRQGIVGTDTQYF. Variable domain in full (rest from reference TRBV9 and TRBJ2-3): DSGVTQTPKHLITATGQRVTLRCSPRSGDLSVYWYQQSLDQGLQFLIQYYNGEERAKGNILERFSAQQFPDLHSELNLSSLELGDSALYFCASSVPRQGIVGTDTQYFGPGTRLTVL.

J is TRBJ2-1 and V is TRBV5-5; the D gene TCRdb calls, TRBD2, cannot be checked with no DNA. CDR1 and CDR2 from the germline V gene are SGHKS and YYEKEE (reference sequence). The CDR3 runs to 16 residues. The CDR3 protein is CASSLYAGGPYNEQFF.

CDR3 region: CASPKTSGAYNEQFF. V gene TRBV6-4 combines with J gene TRBJ2-1; the TCRdb call, TRBD2, lacks DNA for checking. The CDR3 runs to 15 residues. CDR1 MRHNA and CDR2 SNTAGT come from the germline V gene.

This sequence joins TRBV4-1 and TRBJ1-1. The germline V gene encodes CDR1 MGHRA and CDR2 YSYEKL. The CDR3 is 14 residues long. The CDR3 is CASSQGETFSEAFF.

The genes are TRBV29-1 and TRBJ2-1; there is no DNA to check the TCRdb D call of TRBD1. The V gene's germline CDR1 is SQVTM and CDR2 ANQGSEA. The CDR3 spans 12 residues. CDR3 protein: CSGRGAGNEQFF.

The rearrangement links TRBV7-7 to TRBJ2-6; TCRdb outputs TRBD2, but without DNA this stays unchecked. This CDR3 spans 19 amino acids. The germline CDR1 and CDR2 sequences are SSHAT and FNYEAQ (reference sequence). CDR3 protein: CASSYRLATLRSGANVLTF.

The rearrangement links TRBV2 to TRBJ2-5; TCRdb's assignment of TRBD2 cannot be checked, as there is no DNA. From germline, CDR1 is SNHLY and CDR2 FYNNEI. The CDR3 totals 17 residues. CDR3 residues: CASSERWPSGAQETQYF. Full variable domain (missing parts from reference TRBV2 and TRBJ2-5): EPEVTQTPSHQVTQMGQEVILRCVPISNHLYFYWYRQILGQKVEFLVSFYNNEISEKSEIFDDQFSVERPDGSNFTLKIRSTKLEDSAMYFCASSERWPSGAQETQYFGPGTRLLVL.

This chain links TRBV5-1 with TRBJ2-2; TCRdb designates TRBD2, a call that cannot be tested without DNA. CDR3 length equals 16 residues. Germline CDR1 reads SGHRS; CDR2 reads YFSETQ. CDR3 sequence reads: CASRPLANPNTGELFF.

The rearrangement uses TRBV6-4 and TRBJ2-2; no DNA is available, so the TRBD1 call from TCRdb remains unchecked. CDR1 is MRHNA, CDR2 SNTAGT, per germline. The CDR3 covers 16 residues. CDR3 residues: CASSDSRTDYTGELFF.

The V and J genes are TRBV20-1 and TRBJ2-3; TCRdb names TRBD2, which stays unverified in the absence of DNA. The CDR3 runs 14 residues. The germline V gene encodes CDR1 DFQATT and CDR2 SNEGSKA (reference sequence). CDR3 protein: CSAIRLAGVDTQYF.

The chain couples TRBV6-5 to TRBJ2-1; the D call from TCRdb, TRBD1, cannot be confirmed without DNA. Germline-derived CDR1 and CDR2 are MNHEY and SVGAGI. The CDR3 extends over 12 amino acids. The CDR3 reads CASSYRGDEQFF.

The chain employs TRBV18 and TRBJ1-4; the TCRdb D gene call, TRBD1, has no DNA to confirm it. CDR1 is KGHSH and CDR2 is LQKENI in the germline V gene. The length of the CDR3 is 14 residues. The CDR3 loop is CASSYDRAQEKLFF.

This chain joins TRBV5-5 and TRBJ2-1; TCRdb lists TRBD1, though no DNA is available to test this call. The CDR3 loop spans 15 amino acids. The germline CDR1 and CDR2 sequences are SGHKS and YYEKEE (reference sequence). CDR3 sequence: CASTSRAGGYNEQFF. The full variable domain, completed using reference TRBV5-5 and TRBJ2-1, is DAGVTQSPTHLIKTRGQQVTLRCSPISGHKSVSWYQQVLGQGPQFIFQYYEKEERGRGNFPDRFSARQFPNYSSELNVNALLLGDSALYLCASTSRAGGYNEQFFGPGTRLTVL.

V usage is TRBV27 and J usage is TRBJ2-1; the D call from TCRdb, TRBD2, cannot be confirmed without DNA. Germline V lookup: CDR1 MNHEY, CDR2 SMNVEV (reference sequence). This CDR3 is built from 14 residues. CDR3 amino acids: CASRGGPIYNEQFF.

V and J are TRBV20-1 and TRBJ2-3. CDR1 is DFQATT, CDR2 SNEGSKA, per germline (reference sequence). The CDR3 is made up of 15 amino acids. CDR3 sequence: CSARDLGSSTDTQYF.

The gene calls are TRBV12-3 or TRBV12-4 and TRBJ1-2; there is no DNA to check the TCRdb D call of TRBD1. The CDR3 has 12 amino acids. CDR3 sequence reads: CASRGGSYGYTF.

The V gene is TRBV27, the J gene TRBJ2-5; TCRdb outputs TRBD1, but without DNA this stays unchecked. The CDR3 has 16 residues. CDR1 MNHEY and CDR2 SMNVEV come from the germline V gene (reference sequence). This CDR3 is CASRTLRQEPQETQYF.

The CDR3 spells CASSFVGPDTQYF. The chain joins TRBV7-2 to TRBJ2-3; the D call from TCRdb, TRBD1, cannot be confirmed without DNA. Germline V gene sequence: CDR1 SGHTA, CDR2 FQGNSA. The CDR3 consists of 13 residues.

The chain couples TRBV5-1 to TRBJ2-7; the D call from TCRdb, TRBD2, cannot be confirmed without DNA. The germline CDR1 and CDR2 sequences are SGHRS and YFSETQ. The CDR3 spans 15 residues. The CDR3 sequence: CASSPRIAGEYEQYF.

This chain links TRBV7-9 with TRBJ2-1. Germline V gene lookup returns CDR1 SEHNR and CDR2 FQNEAQ (reference sequence). The CDR3 extends over 13 amino acids. The CDR3 sequence: CASSPSVGDEQFF.